The clone carrying this TCR beta chain was recorded once. The sample originates from a study of OX40 agonist ivuxolimab in advanced cancers. Turning to the study itself: Melanoma, hepatocellular carcinoma, head and neck or renal cell cancer occurred in dose-escalation patients. The group had a mean age of 60 years, ranged from about 23 to 85, and was 80% to 90% male.

Only in-frame clones appear in the TCRdb table, and some are missing; sequencing was by immunoSEQ multiplex PCR. The sample shows roughly 11,000 clones, about three quarters of them seen only once. CDR1 is MNHEY and CDR2 is SMNVEV in the germline V gene (reference sequence). The CDR3 covers 14 residues. V lost 5 bases, J lost 7 bases, and 5 bases stayed unmatched. The V and J genes are TRBV27 and TRBJ2-1; 10 bases map to TRBD2. The sample was CD4+ or CD8+ T cells sorted from blood, taken in a trial of the OX40 agonist ivuxolimab. This TCR derives from an adult with an advanced solid tumor such as melanoma, head and neck, liver or kidney cancer. The CDR3 reads CASSQRLAGNEQFF. The CDR3 DNA reads as TGTGCCAGCAGTCAAAGACTAGCGGGTAATGAGCAGTTCTTC.